These T cell receptor beta chains were read from a single sample in a study of blood T cell repertoires in COVID-19. Measured with immunoSEQ multiplex PCR; TCRdb has only the in-frame clones, and not every one. This sample has 150,000 to 200,000 clones, with 80% found just once. Material: peripheral blood. The receptor set was obtained from a man aged 60 to 75 with acute or convalescent COVID-19. Both conserved end residues are part of each CDR3. D genes are given only for firm matches. Not all rows give a size; the values are once, few, many and, for expanded clones, a class.

v_gene	abundance	j_gene	d_gene	CDR3aa	CDR3nt
TRBV5-1	.	TRBJ2-1	TRBD2	CASSPMDGLAGDEQFF	TGCGCCAGCAGCCCGATGGACGGACTAGCGGGCGATGAGCAGTTCTTC
TRBV4-1	once	TRBJ2-2	.	CASSHESRQNTGELFF	TGCGCCAGCAGCCATGAAAGCCGACAGAACACCGGGGAGCTGTTTTTT
TRBV5-1	.	TRBJ2-5	TRBD2	CASSLEGGGGAEETQYF	TGCGCCAGCAGCTTGGAAGGCGGCGGGGGGGCGGAAGAGACCCAGTACTTC
TRBV15	.	TRBJ1-4	.	CATSRGLLEKLFF	TGTGCCACCAGCAGAGGACTTCTTGAAAAACTGTTTTTT
TRBV7-2	.	TRBJ1-5	TRBD1	CASNPPGGGNQPQHF	TGTGCCAGCAACCCACCAGGGGGCGGCAATCAGCCCCAGCATTTT
TRBV5-5	.	TRBJ1-3	TRBD1	CASSLRDSISGNTIYF	TGTGCCAGCAGCTTGCGGGACAGCATCTCTGGAAACACCATATATTTT
TRBV10-3	.	TRBJ2-2	TRBD1	CAISDAGTGRDLFF	TGTGCCATCAGTGATGCAGGGACAGGGAGAGATTTGTTTTTT
TRBV2	few	TRBJ2-7	.	CASMRSPTYEQYF	TGTGCCAGCATGCGTAGCCCGACCTACGAGCAGTACTTC
TRBV7-2	few	TRBJ1-3	.	CASSRYAGLRNTIYF	TGTGCCAGCAGCCGTTACGCAGGGCTGCGAAACACCATATATTTT
TRBV5-1	once	TRBJ1-2	.	CASSIQGDGYTF	TGCGCCAGCAGCATCCAAGGGGATGGCTACACCTTC
TRBV6-2/TRBV6-3	.	TRBJ2-1	TRBD2	CASSYSASGGSIQSYNEQFF	TGTGCCAGCAGTTACTCGGCTAGCGGGGGGTCCATTCAATCCTACAATGAGCAGTTCTTC
TRBV5-1	.	TRBJ1-1	.	CASGRDSGSMNTEAFF	TGCGCCAGCGGCAGGGACTCCGGATCGATGAACACTGAAGCTTTCTTT
TRBV7-3	.	TRBJ2-3	TRBD2	CASSLSLAGAGDTQYF	TGTGCCAGCAGCTTATCACTAGCGGGAGCAGGAGATACGCAGTATTTT
TRBV20-1	few	TRBJ1-2	TRBD1	CSLGQNYGYTF	TGCAGTTTGGGACAGAACTATGGCTACACCTTC
TRBV9	.	TRBJ2-3	TRBD2	CASSIASAGGQDTQYF	TGTGCCAGCAGCATAGCATCAGCGGGGGGGCAAGATACGCAGTATTTT
TRBV24-1	.	TRBJ2-3	TRBD2	CATSASLAGGTTDTQYF	TGTGCCACCAGTGCCTCACTAGCGGGAGGGACCACAGATACGCAGTATTTT
TRBV6-4	.	TRBJ2-6	TRBD1	CASSQQGANSGANVLTF	TGTGCCAGCAGTCAACAGGGGGCAAACTCTGGGGCCAACGTCCTGACTTTC
TRBV10-3	.	TRBJ1-5	TRBD1	CAISDVGQGNQPQHF	TGTGCCATCAGTGATGTAGGACAGGGTAATCAGCCCCAGCATTTT
TRBV5-1	.	TRBJ2-1	.	CASSLFQLLGAPEQFF	TGCGCCAGCAGCTTGTTTCAGCTATTAGGGGCCCCAGAGCAGTTCTTC
TRBV2	.	TRBJ2-1	TRBD2	CASRAGVSYNEQFF	TGTGCCAGCAGAGCGGGGGTGTCCTACAATGAGCAGTTCTTC
TRBV3-1/TRBV3-2	.	TRBJ1-5	.	CASSRANQPQHF	TGTGCCAGCAGCCGGGCCAATCAGCCCCAGCATTTT
TRBV7-9	.	TRBJ2-3	TRBD2	CASRWTSGGTDTQYF	TGTGCCAGCAGGTGGACTAGCGGGGGCACAGATACGCAGTATTTT
TRBV16	once	TRBJ1-2	.	CASSRTETNYGYTF	TGTGCCAGCAGCCGGACAGAGACTAACTATGGCTACACCTTC
TRBV18	.	TRBJ1-6	TRBD1	CASSPRTGDSPLHF	TGTGCCAGCTCACCACGAACAGGGGATTCACCCCTCCACTTT
TRBV27	.	TRBJ1-2	.	CASSLKQGMGGYTF	TGTGCCAGCAGTTTAAAGCAGGGTATGGGAGGCTACACCTTC
TRBV30	once	TRBJ2-3	.	CAWSRGSLLVDTDTQYF	TGTGCCTGGTCCCGGGGGTCCCTCCTCGTTGACACAGATACGCAGTATTTT
TRBV6-5	.	TRBJ2-7	TRBD1	CASSWGTGGSEQYF	TGTGCCAGCAGTTGGGGGACAGGGGGAAGCGAGCAGTACTTC
TRBV6-5	.	TRBJ2-3	TRBD2	CASGTSGSDTQYF	TGTGCCAGCGGGACTAGCGGGAGCGATACGCAGTATTTT
TRBV30	.	TRBJ2-3	TRBD2	CAWSSGRIRADTQYF	TGTGCCTGGAGTAGCGGGAGGATACGGGCCGATACGCAGTATTTT
TRBV6-6	.	TRBJ1-2	.	CASSYIQIDQGYTF	TGTGCCAGCAGTTACATACAGATAGACCAGGGCTACACCTTC
TRBV5-1	.	TRBJ2-7	TRBD1	CASSHGDSTYEQYF	TGCGCCAGCAGCCACGGGGACAGTACCTACGAGCAGTACTTC